The 29 T cell receptor beta chains below all came from one sample that was sequenced in a study of T cells in localized non-small cell lung cancer. Produced via immunoSEQ multiplex PCR; TCRdb's table is partial and in-frame only. The sample lists some 27,000 clones, about 88% occurring once. The input for sequencing was peripheral blood, taken before any cancer treatment. Receptors were obtained from a female donor older than 55 with stage III squamous cell lung carcinoma.

A single count supports this clone. The chain links TRBV7-9 to TRBJ1-1; the D is unclear. V dropped 1 base and J dropped 3 bases, with 6 bases sitting between them. Germline CDR1 SEHNR, CDR2 FQNEAQ (reference sequence). The CDR3 is 13 residues long. CDR3 nucleotides: TGTGCCAGCAGCTTAGACGGTTACACTGAAGCTTTCTTT. Protein product: CASSLDGYTEAFF.

The chain recombines TRBV19 with TRBJ1-2; the D gene is possibly TRBD1 (6 bases). The CDR3 covers 15 residues. CDR1 and CDR2 (germline): LNHDA, SQIVND (reference sequence). Trimming shortened V by 2 bases and J by 4 bases, and 14 bases separated the two germline ends. CDR3 sequence (DNA): TGTGCCAGTAGTATAAGGGGGAGCCCCAGCTATGGCTACACCTTC. As protein: CASSIRGSPSYGYTF.

This rearrangement joins TRBV9 to TRBJ2-5; D unresolved. Trimming cost V 4 bases and J 5 bases, with 18 bases left between them. Germline lookup yields CDR1 SGDLS and CDR2 YYNGEE. The CDR3 has 15 residues. CDR3 residues: CASSPDDSSWETQYF. In DNA, the CDR3 is TGTGCCAGCAGCCCAGACGACTCGTCGTGGGAGACCCAGTACTTC.

CDR3 sequence reads: CASSWLAGDNQETQYF. In nucleotides, the CDR3 is TGCGCCAGCAGCTGGCTAGCGGGAGATAACCAAGAGACCCAGTACTTC. V usage is TRBV5-1 and J usage is TRBJ2-5, with TRBD2 identical over 10 bases. Germline lookup yields CDR1 SGHRS and CDR2 YFSETQ. CDR3 length equals 16 residues. V trimming: 3 bases; J trimming: 0 bases; junction bases outside the gene matches: 5.

This rearrangement joins TRBV29-1 to TRBJ2-7; 13 nucleotides line up with TRBD2. CDR1 is SQVTM, CDR2 ANQGSEA, per germline. This CDR3 region has 14 residues. V was pared by 6 bases and J by 4 bases, with 6 bases of the junction left unmatched. In DNA, the CDR3 is TGCAGCGTCCAGGGACTAGCGGGAATTTACGAGCAGTACTTC. This codes for CSVQGLAGIYEQYF.

The chain recombines TRBV4-1 with TRBJ2-1; D is unresolved. V shed 4 bases and J shed 2 bases, with 15 bases lying between them. This CDR3 region has 16 residues. Germline V lookup: CDR1 MGHRA, CDR2 YSYEKL. The CDR3 loop reads CASSRSPRPPYNEQFF. The CDR3 coding sequence is TGCGCCAGCAGCCGCTCCCCGAGGCCCCCCTACAATGAGCAGTTCTTC.

Here the CDR3 DNA reads TGTGCCAGCAGAGAGGGAGGGAGGGGCTACGAGCAGTACTTC. Translating it yields CASREGGRGYEQYF. The chain is built from TRBV7-9 and TRBJ2-7, with 7 bases that match TRBD2. This CDR3 is 14 amino acids long. V shed 6 bases, J shed 3 bases, and the junction held 8 bases outside the gene matches. Germline V gene sequence: CDR1 SEHNR, CDR2 FQNEAQ (reference sequence).

CDR3 in amino acids: CASSLAESSGVNEQFF. In DNA form, the CDR3 reads TGCGCCAGCAGCTTGGCCGAGTCTAGCGGGGTCAATGAGCAGTTCTTC. This chain links TRBV5-1 with TRBJ2-1, with 9 nucleotides matching TRBD2. Germline CDR1 SGHRS, CDR2 YFSETQ. The CDR3 spans 16 residues. V shed 0 bases, J shed 6 bases, and the junction held 7 bases outside the gene matches.

The genes are TRBV10-3 and TRBJ2-7; D unresolved. The germline V and J ends were trimmed by 0 bases and 6 bases, with 12 bases remaining between them. CDR3 length equals 14 residues. CDR1 and CDR2 from the germline V gene are ENHRY and SYGVKD. Here the CDR3 DNA reads TGTGCCATCAGTGAGTCAGGTATGACCCTCGAGCAGTACTTC. Amino acid sequence: CAISESGMTLEQYF.

This chain connects TRBV5-4 to TRBJ2-7, with 7 positions matching TRBD1. Germline loops: CDR1 SGHNT, CDR2 YYREEE (reference sequence). The CDR3 is 14 amino acids. Losses at the gene ends were 4 bases for V and 2 bases for J; bases not matched to a gene: 6. CDR3 bases: TGTGCCAGCAGCATGGGGACAGTTCCCTACGAGCAGTACTTC. Its translation: CASSMGTVPYEQYF.

The chain couples TRBV7-9 to TRBJ2-2, with 9 bases aligning to TRBD1. CDR1 and CDR2 (germline): SEHNR, FQNEAQ (reference sequence). Losses at the gene ends were 4 bases for V and 3 bases for J; bases not matched to a gene: 15. This CDR3 is 19 amino acids long. CDR3 nucleotide sequence: TGTGCCAGCAGCTACGATGGACAGGGGCGACTACGTGACACCGGGGAGCTGTTTTTT. This translates into CASSYDGQGRLRDTGELFF.

The rearrangement joins TRBV27 to TRBJ2-7; D might be TRBD1 (8 bases). CDR1 and CDR2 (germline): MNHEY, SMNVEV (reference sequence). The CDR3 consists of 15 residues. Trimming removed 5 bases from V and 1 base from J, with 15 bases in between. Here the CDR3 reads CASSRGDRPSYEQYF. CDR3 coding DNA: TGTGCCAGCAGTCGGGGGGACAGGCCGTCCTACGAGCAGTACTTC.

The V call is TRBV6-1, the J call TRBJ1-5; D gene uncertain. Trimming removed 6 bases at V and 4 bases at J, with 7 bases between. Germline CDR1 MNHNS, CDR2 SASEGT. The CDR3 runs to 12 residues. DNA for the CDR3: TGTGCCAGCAGGGACCGAAATCAGCCCCAGCATTTT. Amino acids: CASRDRNQPQHF.

This chain joins TRBV7-2 and TRBJ2-5, with a possible D match to TRBD2 (5 bases). Trimming shortened V by 8 bases and J by 2 bases, and 15 bases separated the two germline ends. The CDR3 extends over 14 amino acids. Germline assignment: CDR1 SGHTA and CDR2 FQGNSA. CDR3 amino acids: CASGLSPGQETQYF. The CDR3 nucleotides are TGTGCCAGCGGTTTATCCCCGGGACAAGAGACCCAGTACTTC.

The V gene is TRBV5-1, the J gene TRBJ1-5, with D perhaps TRBD1 (6 bases). Trimming took 2 bases from V and 4 from J, leaving 25 bases between them. CDR1 and CDR2 from the germline V gene are SGHRS and YFSETQ. CDR3 length: 19 amino acids. The CDR3 nucleotides read TGCGCCAGCAGCTTCAGTCTGGCGGCAGGGGTGTCTGAAAATCAGCCCCAGCATTTT. It specifies CASSFSLAAGVSENQPQHF.

The CDR3 nucleotides are TGTGCCAGCAGGAATCCGCTTTTAGTACAGTACTTC. Amino acids: CASRNPLLVQYF. The chain uses TRBV28 and TRBJ2-7; D call uncertain. The V and J ends lost 6 bases and 10 bases respectively, with 16 bases between them. The CDR3 runs to 12 residues. Germline assignment: CDR1 MDHEN and CDR2 SYDVKM. The variable domain in full, with the rest retrieved from reference TRBV28 and TRBJ2-7, is DVKVTQSSRYLVKRTGEKVFLECVQDMDHENMFWYRQDPGLGLRLIYFSYDVKMKEKGDIPEGYSVSREKKERFSLILESASTNQTSMYLCASRNPLLVQYFGPGTRLTVT.

The V gene is TRBV18, the J gene TRBJ2-3, with TRBD2 matching 8 bases. Germline CDR1 and CDR2: KGHSH and LQKENI. J was trimmed by 6 bases and V by 3 bases; bases with no gene match: 5. This CDR3 region has 14 residues. The chain's CDR3 is CASSPGTSRDTQYF. CDR3 bases: TGTGCCAGCTCACCGGGGACTAGTAGGGATACGCAGTATTTT.

The J gene is TRBJ2-7, the V gene TRBV9; D not certain. V lost 0 bases to trimming and J lost 0 bases, with 13 bases between them. Per the germline V gene, CDR1 is SGDLS and CDR2 is YYNGEE. The CDR3 consists of 16 residues. CDR3 DNA: TGTGCCAGCAGCGTAGGGCCCATTCAGGCCTCCTACGAGCAGTACTTC. This encodes CASSVGPIQASYEQYF. The variable domain in full, with the rest retrieved from reference TRBV9 and TRBJ2-7, is DSGVTQTPKHLITATGQRVTLRCSPRSGDLSVYWYQQSLDQGLQFLIQYYNGEERAKGNILERFSAQQFPDLHSELNLSSLELGDSALYFCASSVGPIQASYEQYFGPGTRLTVT.

The CDR3 DNA reads TGTGCCAGTAGTCCCTGGGACAGGGGAGGGAGAGAGACCCAGTACTTC. Translating gives CASSPWDRGGRETQYF. The chain carries TRBV19 and TRBJ2-5, with TRBD1 matching 10 bases. Looked up from germline, CDR1 is LNHDA and CDR2 is SQIVND (reference sequence). J gave up 4 bases and V 5 bases, and 10 bases lay outside the gene matches. This CDR3 comprises 16 residues. Together with reference TRBV19 and TRBJ2-5, the CDR3 gives the full variable domain: DGGITQSPKYLFRKEGQNVTLSCEQNLNHDAMYWYRQDPGQGLRLIYYSQIVNDFQKGDIAEGYSVSREKKESFPLTVTSAQKNPTAFYLCASSPWDRGGRETQYFGPGTRLLVL.

This clone was picked up a small number of times. This chain uses TRBV7-9 with TRBJ1-1; 7 nucleotides match TRBD1. The CDR3 sequence is 15 residues long. V was clipped by 5 bases and J by 4 bases; unmatched bases: 10. Germline loops: CDR1 SEHNR, CDR2 FQNEAQ (reference sequence). CDR3 nucleotide sequence: TGTGCCAGCAGCACCCAGGGGGGAGCTGGCACTGAAGCTTTCTTT. Its translation: CASSTQGGAGTEAFF.

The gene calls are TRBV7-9 and TRBJ1-6, with TRBD1 as a possible D gene (6 bases). V was shortened by 6 bases and J by 7 bases, with 13 bases between the two germline ends. The CDR3 contains 14 residues. Germline CDR1 SEHNR, CDR2 FQNEAQ (reference sequence). CDR3: CASSTGPGNSPLHF. The CDR3 DNA is TGTGCCAGCAGTACAGGGCCGGGGAATTCACCCCTCCACTTT.

J is TRBJ2-1 and V is TRBV12-5; unclear D gene. This CDR3 has 13 residues. V lost 0 bases and J lost 7, with 7 bases in between. The germline V gene encodes CDR1 LGHNT and CDR2 FRNRAP. DNA of the CDR3: TGTGCTAGTGGTTTGGTCTCAGGAAATGAGCAGTTCTTC. As protein: CASGLVSGNEQFF.

The chain uses TRBV4-1 and TRBJ2-5, with D possibly being TRBD2 (6 bases). Trimming stripped 4 bases from V and 2 bases from J, with 11 bases between. The CDR3 spans 14 residues. CDR1 and CDR2 from the germline V gene are MGHRA and YSYEKL. The chain's CDR3 is CASSRLGSQETQYF. Here the CDR3 DNA reads TGCGCCAGCAGCCGACTAGGGTCGCAAGAGACCCAGTACTTC.

The J gene is TRBJ1-3, the V gene TRBV6-1; 7 bases line up with TRBD1. Germline assignment: CDR1 MNHNS and CDR2 SASEGT. V lost 5 bases to trimming and J lost 8 bases; unmatched junction nucleotides: 9. CDR3 length equals 14 residues. CDR3 sequence (DNA): TGTGCCAGCAGTCCAGACAGGGTTTCGGACACCATATATTTT. Protein product: CASSPDRVSDTIYF.

This clone was detected once. The chain combines TRBV4-3 with TRBJ1-3; no definite D call. V was pared by 0 bases and J by 2 bases, with 11 bases between. Germline CDR1 reads LGHNA; CDR2 reads YSLEER. This CDR3 comprises 16 residues. The CDR3 protein is CASSQESTSPGNTIYF. The CDR3 DNA sequence: TGCGCCAGCAGCCAAGAGAGTACAAGCCCTGGAAACACCATATATTTT.

The chain uses TRBV9 and TRBJ1-1, with D unresolved. The CDR3 runs to 14 residues. V lost 4 bases and J lost 3, with 13 bases in between. CDR1 SGDLS and CDR2 YYNGEE come from the germline V gene. The CDR3 here is CASSPRSGYTEAFF. CDR3 in DNA: TGTGCCAGCAGCCCTCGGTCGGGGTACACTGAAGCTTTCTTT.

The V gene is TRBV20-1, the J gene TRBJ2-3, with D perhaps assigned TRBD1 or TRBD2 (5 bases each). V lost 0 bases and J 10 bases, leaving 8 bases between the germline ends. This CDR3 region has 11 residues. Germline-derived CDR1 and CDR2 are DFQATT and SNEGSKA (reference sequence). CDR3 DNA: TGCAGTGCTAGAGAGGGGCGGGCGCAGTATTTT. Amino acids: CSAREGRAQYF.

The V and J genes are TRBV28 and TRBJ2-7; D is ambiguous. The length of the CDR3 is 12 residues. V was pared by 2 bases and J by 3 bases, with 5 bases between. Germline lookup yields CDR1 MDHEN and CDR2 SYDVKM. The CDR3, as DNA: TGTGCCAGCAGTTTAAACCTCTACGAGCAGTACTTC. Protein sequence: CASSLNLYEQYF. The full variable domain, completed using reference TRBV28 and TRBJ2-7, is DVKVTQSSRYLVKRTGEKVFLECVQDMDHENMFWYRQDPGLGLRLIYFSYDVKMKEKGDIPEGYSVSREKKERFSLILESASTNQTSMYLCASSLNLYEQYFGPGTRLTVT.

This sequence joins TRBV4-3 and TRBJ2-6; D remains ambiguous. V was clipped by 0 bases and J by 0 bases, with 15 bases between them. Germline V gives CDR1 LGHNA, CDR2 YSLEER. This CDR3 is 19 amino acids long. Here the CDR3 DNA reads TGCGCCAGCAGCCAAGATTCCCTAGGCCGTAGCTCTGGGGCCAACGTCCTGACTTTC. It is translated as CASSQDSLGRSSGANVLTF.